This T cell receptor beta chain comes out of a study of T cell responses to AZD1222 COVID-19 vaccine (TCRdb year 2021). With regard to the full study: AZD1222 recipients whose second dose came at about 4 weeks and those whose second dose came at about 12 weeks were combined into one group, since spike-specific TCR depth and breadth did not differ between the two schedules. TCR sequencing covered fewer than 250 trial participants: 207 given two doses of AZD1222 and 26 given two doses of MenACWY control vaccine. Enrollment into the trials was organized by age into subgroups of 18-55, 56-69 and 70-plus years, and those subgroups contained roughly 140, 27 and 60 TCR-sequenced participants, respectively. Results the study describes overall, beyond this receptor: Because no samples from the day 14 peak response were available, repertoires could be characterized only after the peak T cell response. Most participants were white British and females outnumbered males, and the authors suggested that clonal diversity may have been underestimated. The 56-69-year group was small, and its depth increase did not reach significance, likely because of low power. Reportedly, almost half of the unique spike-specific TCRs recognized epitopes lying outside the regions that are mutated in the B.1.351 and B.1.1.7 variants. After two AZD1222 doses, both the breadth and the depth of spike-specific TCRs were significantly higher than at day 0 and than in MenACWY recipients. Conclusions about previously exposed vaccinees were limited because only a handful of AZD1222 recipients were SARS-CoV-2 seropositive at baseline. Vaccine-associated CD4 TCRs spanned the whole spike protein, with dominant responses in regions 160-218 and 743-854.

The CDR3 regions of human TCRbeta chains were analyzed by immunosequencing. Processing in the source paper ran as follows. Repertoire TCRs were matched against a reference library of SARS-CoV-2-specific TCRs generated with the MIRA antigen-specificity platform. Breadth meant the fraction of unique TCRs that were SARS-CoV-2-associated, whereas depth meant the fraction of total T cells that were SARS-CoV-2-associated. Using the MIRA data, each spike-specific TCR was assigned both to the spike region to which the TCR was reactive and to a CD4 or CD8 class. Log10-transformed breadth and depth values were compared by one-way ANOVA with Sidak's multiple comparisons tests. Sourced from immuneACCESS, this table was stored by TCRdb with only in-frame sequences that have V and J called. A share of the clones is absent; for the studies checked, an unresolved V gene accounts for under half, and the remainder has no known explanation. D and trimming were read from the DNA, whereas the V and J calls and clone size are those reported in that table. Within this sample are about 76,000 clones, with roughly nine tenths of them counted one time only. More than 4% of the sample lies in the top ten.

The CDR3 holds 15 amino acids from the cysteine to the phenylalanine. CDR3 DNA only is kept here, 45 bases in frame from base 1. Trimmed from V: 4 bases; trimmed from J: 5 bases; junction bases lacking a gene match: 6. CDR1 SNHLY and CDR2 FYNNEI were looked up in the germline V gene. Concerning this clone: Its binding antigen is unknown. No much larger clone exists at a distance of one base, and base qualities are not known.

The sample's time point label, decoded: baseline before first vaccination. The vaccinee samples were drawn from two UK trials, COV001 and COV002, one of which was a single-blind randomized controlled phase 2/3 trial testing AZD1222 (ChAdOx1 nCoV-19) in healthy adults. For TCRbeta chain sequencing, PBMC samples from trial participants were taken at day 0 and at day 28 after the second dose. The sequence was obtained from an adult in good health. The chain is encoded by TRBV2 joined to TRBJ2-5, and 11 junctional nucleotides match TRBD1. Source: peripheral blood, taken on day 0 of AZD1222 vaccination. The bases read TGTGCCAGCAGTGGGCAGGACAGGGGGCAGGAGACCCAGTACTTC. This translates into CASSGQDRGQETQYF.